This record looks at one T cell receptor (beta chain) sequence and its context. As yet, its antigen is unknown. Libraries of TRB cDNA were made by 5' RACE and carried UMIs. From the 5' RACE reads, TCRdb lists one entry per CDR3 protein and no DNA. The listing records more than 80,000 distinct CDR3 sequences. The sample comes from a study of CXCR3-negative and CXCR3-positive naive CD8 T cells. Points from the study as a whole: When CXCR3-positive naive cells were set against CXCR3-negative naive cells, the former had more hydrophobic TRB CDR3s. High diversity, comparable across both naive subsets, contrasted with much lower diversity in memory CD8+ cells.

This CDR3 has 13 residues. Germline assignment: CDR1 SGHRS and CDR2 YFSETQ. CD45RO-CCR7+CD27+CD95- defined naive CD8+ T cells. The clonotype comes from a human donor in good health. Some clones in this sample may be carry-over from other donors' samples. This chain links TRBV5-1 with TRBJ1-1. The sample consisted of naive CXCR3+ CD8+ T cells from blood. Subset meaning: CD45RO-CCR7+CD27+CD95- naive CD8+ T cells expressing CXCR3 (TNR3+). CDR3 residues: CASRPGLGTEAFF.